A single sample is the source of the 32 T cell receptor beta chains below, sequenced in a study of cytotoxic CD8 clonotypes in ibrutinib-treated CLL. Generated by immunoSEQ multiplex PCR, the TCRdb table keeps only in-frame clones and is missing some. This sample carries approximately 50,000 clones, under 75% of them seen once, and the ten largest clones take 10% to 15%. Sequences were derived from PBMCs, sampled after 12 months of ibrutinib treatment. These receptors originate from a human donor with chronic lymphocytic leukemia.

This clone turned up a few times. The rearrangement links TRBV27 to TRBJ2-3; 8 nucleotides align to TRBD1. Looked up from germline, CDR1 is MNHEY and CDR2 is SMNVEV (reference sequence). V lost 5 bases, J lost 4 bases, and 8 bases stayed unmatched. There are 15 residues in the CDR3. For the CDR3, the DNA is TGTGCCAGCAGTCCGCGGACAGGGTGGGCAGATACGCAGTATTTT. This encodes CASSPRTGWADTQYF.

CDR3 sequence reads: CASSPEGNTEAFF. The CDR3, as DNA: TGTGCCAGCAGTCCCGAGGGGAACACTGAAGCTTTCTTT. The rearrangement joins TRBV6-5 to TRBJ1-1; D uncertain. V lost 5 bases and J 1 base, leaving 8 bases between the germline ends. The CDR3 is 13 residues long. Germline loops: CDR1 MNHEY, CDR2 SVGAGI.

The chain employs TRBV19 and TRBJ1-5; 7 bases line up with TRBD1. The trim removed 5 bases at V and 4 bases at J, leaving 5 bases unmatched. The CDR3 spans 14 residues. The germline gives CDR1 LNHDA, CDR2 SQIVND (reference sequence). The CDR3 nucleotides read TGTGCCAGTAGTTACCCCAGGGGGAATCAGCCCCAGCATTTT. It encodes CASSYPRGNQPQHF.

The chain uses TRBV19 and TRBJ2-4; no firm D call. The CDR3 is 19 residues long. Trimming removed 7 bases from V and 1 base from J, with 26 bases in between. Germline CDR1 is LNHDA and CDR2 is SQIVND (reference sequence). The CDR3 region is CASTTRVVGLGPAKNIQYF. The CDR3 nucleotides read TGTGCCAGTACCACTCGCGTCGTAGGTTTAGGACCGGCCAAAAACATTCAGTACTTC. The entire variable domain, with the rest obtained from reference TRBV19 and TRBJ2-4, is as follows: DGGITQSPKYLFRKEGQNVTLSCEQNLNHDAMYWYRQDPGQGLRLIYYSQIVNDFQKGDIAEGYSVSREKKESFPLTVTSAQKNPTAFYLCASTTRVVGLGPAKNIQYFGAGTRLSVL.

The chain links TRBV7-8 to TRBJ1-2; tentative D call: TRBD1 (5 bases). Per germline, CDR1 SGHVS and CDR2 FQNEAQ. The CDR3 spans 15 residues. Deletions cut 3 bases from V and 1 base from J, with 12 bases between. This CDR3 reads CASSFEGRLNYGYTF. For the CDR3, the DNA is TGTGCCAGCAGCTTCGAGGGACGGCTTAACTATGGCTACACCTTC.

This rearrangement joins TRBV11-3 to TRBJ2-2, with a weak D call TRBD1 (5 bases). Deletions cut 3 bases from V and 8 bases from J, with 10 bases between. Germline lookup yields CDR1 SGHNT and CDR2 YENEEA. The CDR3 extends over 13 amino acids. The CDR3 DNA sequence: TGTGCCAGCAGCTTTCGTGGGGCGGGGGAGCTGTTTTTT. Amino acid sequence: CASSFRGAGELFF. The full variable domain, completed using reference TRBV11-3 and TRBJ2-2, is EAGVVQSPRYKIIEKKQPVAFWCNPISGHNTLYWYLQNLGQGPELLIRYENEEAVDDSQLPKDRFSAERLKGVDSTLKIQPAELGDSAVYLCASSFRGAGELFFGEGSRLTVL.

V usage is TRBV5-1 and J usage is TRBJ2-5; D gene unclear. Per germline, CDR1 SGHRS and CDR2 YFSETQ. Deletions cut 2 bases from V and 5 bases from J, with 13 bases between. The CDR3 is made up of 14 amino acids. The CDR3 DNA reads as TGCGCCAGCAGCTTAGGGCAGACAATGGAGACCCAGTACTTC. This encodes CASSLGQTMETQYF.

V usage is TRBV7-8 and J usage is TRBJ2-5, with TRBD1 identical over 7 bases. The CDR3 consists of 15 residues. Trimming removed 1 base from V and 5 bases from J; junction bases left unmatched: 7. Germline values: CDR1 SGHVS, CDR2 FQNEAQ. The DNA of the CDR3 is TGTGCCAGCAGCTTAGAGGACAGGATAGGGGAGACCCAGTACTTC. It specifies CASSLEDRIGETQYF.

This chain links TRBV9 with TRBJ2-3; no reliable D call. Germline values: CDR1 SGDLS, CDR2 YYNGEE. The V gene lost 1 base and the J gene lost 1 base, with 10 bases spanning the gap. The CDR3 extends over 15 amino acids. As DNA, the CDR3 is TGTGCCAGCAGCGTACAAGGGATTCGCACAGATACGCAGTATTTT. This codes for CASSVQGIRTDTQYF.

J is TRBJ1-5 and V is TRBV6-9; D gene ambiguous. The CDR3 covers 18 residues. Trimming removed 5 bases at V and 0 bases at J, with 20 bases between. CDR1 and CDR2 from the germline V gene are MNHGY and SVAAGI. The CDR3 sequence: CASSPPPTYMVSNQPQHF. Here the CDR3 DNA reads TGTGCCAGCAGTCCCCCGCCAACCTATATGGTTAGCAATCAGCCCCAGCATTTT.

V is TRBV30 and J is TRBJ2-5; 8 nucleotides line up with TRBD1. The CDR3 runs 14 residues. The ends lost 3 bases at V and 4 bases at J; junction bases unmatched: 7. Germline-derived CDR1 and CDR2 are GTSNPN and SVGIG (reference sequence). DNA of the CDR3: TGTGCCTGGAGACTAACCGGGACAGGAGAGACCCAGTACTTC. It yields the protein CAWRLTGTGETQYF.

This sequence joins TRBV9 and TRBJ1-1; a weak D match, TRBD1 (6 bases). The CDR3 consists of 14 residues. The germline V gene encodes CDR1 SGDLS and CDR2 YYNGEE. The ends were cut back, 2 bases at V and 5 bases at J, with 13 bases in the middle. Here the CDR3 DNA reads TGTGCCAGCAGCGTGGGGGGCCTGGGGACTGAAGCTTTCTTT. This encodes CASSVGGLGTEAFF.

The chain joins TRBV7-2 to TRBJ1-1, with 8 bases that match TRBD1. The CDR3 has 14 amino acids. Germline V gives CDR1 SGHTA, CDR2 FQGNSA. V trimming: 0 bases; J trimming: 10 bases; junction bases outside the gene matches: 7. The CDR3 reads CASSLARQGRGAFF. In nucleotides, the CDR3 is TGTGCCAGCAGCTTAGCCCGACAGGGGAGAGGAGCTTTCTTT.

This clone occurred a few times. This rearrangement joins TRBV28 to TRBJ2-2; D remains ambiguous. Germline assignment: CDR1 MDHEN and CDR2 SYDVKM. Trimming removed 9 bases from V and 1 base from J, with 6 bases in between. The CDR3 loop spans 12 amino acids. The CDR3 region has the DNA TGTGCCAGTAACCAGAACACCGGGGAGCTGTTTTTT. Translated: CASNQNTGELFF.

This rearrangement joins TRBV10-3 to TRBJ2-7; 9 bases fit TRBD2. The CDR3 runs 15 residues. CDR1 is ENHRY, CDR2 SYGVKD, per germline. J was trimmed by 0 bases and V by 2 bases; bases with no gene match: 2. Written as DNA, the CDR3 is TGTGCCATCAGTGAGGTAGCGGGGGCCTCCTACGAGCAGTACTTC. It codes for CAISEVAGASYEQYF.

Only one count was recorded for this clone. This chain uses TRBV28 with TRBJ1-1; 9 nucleotides agree with TRBD1. The V gene's germline CDR1 is MDHEN and CDR2 SYDVKM. The CDR3 runs to 18 residues. V was clipped by 1 base and J by 0 bases; unmatched bases: 9. In nucleotides, the CDR3 is TGTGCCAGCAGTTTATACAACCCTTGGACAGGGGTGAACACTGAAGCTTTCTTT. Its translation is CASSLYNPWTGVNTEAFF.

This clone was counted a few times. The chain couples TRBV13 to TRBJ2-5; the match to TRBD2 covers 10 bases. The V gene's germline CDR1 is PRHDT and CDR2 FYEKMQ (reference sequence). V shed 0 bases and J 2 bases; nucleotides not matched to a gene: 3. The CDR3 totals 16 residues. The CDR3 nucleotides are TGTGCCAGCAGCTTAGGACTAGCGGGGAATCAAGAGACCCAGTACTTC. This codes for CASSLGLAGNQETQYF.

The chain recombines TRBV5-4 with TRBJ2-6; the match to TRBD1 covers 7 bases. The germline CDR1 and CDR2 sequences are SGHNT and YYREEE (reference sequence). CDR3 size: 18 residues. J was trimmed by 4 bases and V by 3 bases; bases with no gene match: 13. The CDR3 DNA follows: TGTGCCAGCAGCTCCCGGGACAGTCCCGATCTGGGGGCCAACGTCCTGACTTTC. Its protein product is CASSSRDSPDLGANVLTF.

The J gene is TRBJ1-1, the V gene TRBV11-2, with 7 bases aligning to TRBD1. The CDR3 length is 12 residues. The germline gives CDR1 SGHAT, CDR2 FQNNGV. V lost 7 bases, J lost 7 bases, and 6 bases stayed unmatched. CDR3 bases: TGTGCCAGCACCCCGACAGGGATTGAAGCTTTCTTT. This codes for CASTPTGIEAFF.

J is TRBJ2-6 and V is TRBV19; D is possibly TRBD1 (6 bases). This CDR3 has 17 amino acids. In germline, CDR1 is LNHDA, CDR2 SQIVND (reference sequence). The ends were cut back, 7 bases at V and 4 bases at J, with 20 bases in the middle. CDR3 loop: CASTSDRKSSGANVLTF. The CDR3 DNA reads as TGTGCCAGTACTTCCGACAGGAAATCTTCGGGGGCCAACGTCCTGACTTTC.

This chain uses TRBV18 with TRBJ2-5; D unclear. Germline V CDR1 and CDR2: KGHSH, LQKENI. This CDR3 spans 14 amino acids. Trimming took off 3 bases at V and 0 bases at J, with 8 bases between the two ends. CDR3 coding DNA: TGTGCCAGCTCACCTCAGAGTAACCAAGAGACCCAGTACTTC. It yields the protein CASSPQSNQETQYF.

This clone came up once. This chain connects TRBV6-7 to TRBJ1-1, with D hard to call. TRBV6-7 is an open reading frame, and its role is uncertain. The V and J ends lost 1 base and 10 bases respectively, with 10 bases between them. This CDR3 has 12 amino acids. DNA for the CDR3: TGTGCCAGCAGTTACTACGGACCTAGAGCTTTCTTT. This encodes CASSYYGPRAFF.

This chain links TRBV5-6 with TRBJ2-7; no firm D call. The CDR3 is made up of 13 amino acids. Germline V gene sequence: CDR1 SGHDT, CDR2 YYEEEE. Trimming removed 0 bases at V and 3 bases at J, with 7 bases between. In DNA, the CDR3 is TGTGCCAGCAGCTTGGGGTCAGGCTACGAGCAGTACTTC. As protein: CASSLGSGYEQYF.

This clone was seen a few times. The J gene is TRBJ2-3, the V gene TRBV10-1, with a weak D call TRBD2 (5 bases). In germline, CDR1 is WNHNN, CDR2 SYGVQD (reference sequence). V was clipped by 0 bases and J by 2 bases, with 12 bases between them. The CDR3 spans 16 residues. The CDR3 DNA is TGCGCCAGCAGTGAGTCGATAGGCGGGTTCACAGATACGCAGTATTTT. This encodes CASSESIGGFTDTQYF.

This clone has a handful of counts. The V gene is TRBV28, the J gene TRBJ1-6; D is possibly TRBD1 (5 bases). CDR1 and CDR2 (germline): MDHEN, SYDVKM. The CDR3 consists of 15 residues. Deletions cut 8 bases from V and 6 bases from J, with 17 bases between. This chain's CDR3 is CASARSGGGNSPLHF. Written as DNA, the CDR3 is TGTGCCAGCGCCCGAAGCGGGGGAGGTAATTCACCCCTCCACTTT.

This rearrangement joins TRBV10-3 to TRBJ2-7; 10 positions match TRBD2. Germline CDR1 and CDR2: ENHRY and SYGVKD. The CDR3 is 14 amino acids. Trimming cost V 4 bases and J 8 bases; bases outside gene matches: 8. CDR3 coding DNA: TGTGCCATCAGTGGAGAAGCGGGGGGGCGTCAGCAGTACTTC. This encodes CAISGEAGGRQQYF.

This sequence joins TRBV7-8 and TRBJ2-7; no clear D gene. Germline V lookup: CDR1 SGHVS, CDR2 FQNEAQ. Trimming took 1 base from V and 7 from J, leaving 17 bases between them. The CDR3 covers 15 residues. Written as DNA, the CDR3 is TGTGCCAGCAGCTTAGGACTCAGTTACGCCTCGGAGCAGTACTTC. This encodes CASSLGLSYASEQYF.

This clone was seen just once. V and J are TRBV9 and TRBJ1-3, with no clear D. The germline CDR1 and CDR2 sequences are SGDLS and YYNGEE. The length of the CDR3 is 13 residues. V was cut by 4 bases and J by 1 base, with 6 bases left in between. CDR3 bases: TGTGCCAGCAGCTTCGAGTCTGGAAACACCATATATTTT. The encoded protein is CASSFESGNTIYF. The full variable domain, completed using reference TRBV9 and TRBJ1-3, is DSGVTQTPKHLITATGQRVTLRCSPRSGDLSVYWYQQSLDQGLQFLIQYYNGEERAKGNILERFSAQQFPDLHSELNLSSLELGDSALYFCASSFESGNTIYFGEGSWLTVV.

The V call is TRBV5-1, the J call TRBJ1-1; the D gene is possibly TRBD1 (5 bases). The V gene's germline CDR1 is SGHRS and CDR2 YFSETQ. Deletions cut 4 bases from V and 1 base from J, with 8 bases between. There are 13 residues in the CDR3. In DNA, the CDR3 is TGCGCCAGCAGCCAGCAGGGGAACACTGAAGCTTTCTTT. It is translated as CASSQQGNTEAFF.

V is TRBV11-1 and J is TRBJ2-3; TRBD2 matches 15 bases. The CDR3 has 18 amino acids. V shed 3 bases, J shed 0 bases, and the junction held 4 bases outside the gene matches. Germline V gives CDR1 SGHAT, CDR2 FQDESV (reference sequence). In DNA, the CDR3 is TGTGCCAGCAGCTTTGGGACTAGCGGGAGGACTAGCACAGATACGCAGTATTTT. This translates into CASSFGTSGRTSTDTQYF.

The chain uses TRBV6-4 and TRBJ1-1; D is ambiguous. V lost 4 bases, J lost 2 bases, and 8 bases lay in between. This CDR3 contains 13 residues. Germline V gene sequence: CDR1 MRHNA, CDR2 SNTAGT. The CDR3 DNA follows: TGTGCCAGCAGTGCACAGCTTAACACTGAAGCTTTCTTT. Residues: CASSAQLNTEAFF.

This chain connects TRBV5-6 to TRBJ1-1; a weak D match, TRBD1 (6 bases). Per the germline V gene, CDR1 is SGHDT and CDR2 is YYEEEE. The CDR3 length is 13 residues. Trimming left V 3 bases short and J 1 base short, with 7 bases between. CDR3 protein: CASSWDKNTEAFF. In DNA, the CDR3 is TGTGCCAGCAGCTGGGACAAGAACACTGAAGCTTTCTTT.